The sequence of this TCR beta chain was determined in a study of shared clonotypes between healthy human individuals. For the study at large: Donor ages ranged 18 to 49 years: a couple of women, a few men.

J was trimmed by 5 bases and V by 6 bases; bases with no gene match: 8. The CDR3 totals 14 residues. Germline V gene lookup returns CDR1 LNHDA and CDR2 SQIVND (reference sequence). Measured with immunoSEQ multiplex PCR; TCRdb has only the in-frame clones, and not every one. The sample contains about 480,000 clones, 70% to 80% of which appear only once. The TCR was taken from a middle-aged woman in good health. Some clones in this sample may be carry-over from other donors' samples. Sequenced material: PBMCs. The rearrangement links TRBV19 to TRBJ2-5; 8 bases map to TRBD2. The CDR3 reads CASSPSGHVETQYF. The CDR3 bases are TGTGCCAGTAGCCCTAGCGGGCACGTGGAGACCCAGTACTTC.